This record looks at one T cell receptor (beta chain) sequence and its context. The sample originates from a study of PD-L1 blockade in urothelial cancer. Across the study: Males with bladder-origin urothelial cancer made up about 90% of the roughly 29 patients.

Time point denoted: pretreatment peripheral blood. Patients were diagnosed with urothelial carcinoma, either locally advanced or metastatic. With 1 base removed from V and 7 bases from J, the gap between germline ends came to 11 bases. The V gene's germline CDR1 is MGHRA and CDR2 YSYEKL. This CDR3 spans 13 amino acids. Clones were read by immunoSEQ multiplex PCR, and TCRdb kept only the in-frame ones, dropping some. The table shows around 79,000 clones, with about 85% occurring only once. V and J are TRBV4-1 and TRBJ2-7; D is ambiguous. The TCR comes from a middle-aged man with urothelial cancer. Sequencing was performed on PBMCs, taken around atezolizumab (anti-PD-L1) treatment. The CDR3 region is CASSQGSREEQYF. As DNA, the CDR3 is TGCGCCAGCAGCCAAGGGTCCCGAGAAGAGCAGTACTTC.